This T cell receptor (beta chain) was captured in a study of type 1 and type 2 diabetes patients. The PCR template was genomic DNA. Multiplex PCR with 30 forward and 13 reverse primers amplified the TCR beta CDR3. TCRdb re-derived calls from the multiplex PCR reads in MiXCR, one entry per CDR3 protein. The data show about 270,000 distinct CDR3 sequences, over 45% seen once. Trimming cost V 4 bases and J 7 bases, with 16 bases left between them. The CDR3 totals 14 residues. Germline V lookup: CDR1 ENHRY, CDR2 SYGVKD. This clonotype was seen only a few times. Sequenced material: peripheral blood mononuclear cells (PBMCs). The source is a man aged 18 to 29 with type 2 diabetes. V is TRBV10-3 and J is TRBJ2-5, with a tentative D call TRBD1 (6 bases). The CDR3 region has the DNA TGTGCCATCAGTGCACAGGGCCAGGCTGGGACCCAGTACTTC. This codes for CAISAQGQAGTQYF.